This T cell receptor (beta chain) was identified in a study of CD8 T cells in ankylosing spondylitis. Scientists made TCR beta libraries using quantitative 5'-RACE with molecular barcodes. Each CDR3 protein is one row after TCRdb ran MiXCR on the 5' RACE reads. The table has approximately 290,000 distinct CDR3 sequences, under 25% seen once. Study conclusions and caveats: Blood from ankylosing spondylitis patients appeared to carry a characteristic roughly eight-variant TCR beta motif.

Notes on this clonotype: Its specificity is unknown.

This TCR came from a female donor with ankylosing spondylitis or in good health (not recorded which). The sequencing input was blood, either unsorted or a sorted T cell fraction (not recorded which).

The DNA for the CDR3 is TGCAGTGCTTCACGGGGCGGGAGAAGCTACGAGCAGTACTTC. Its translation: CSASRGGRSYEQYF. The chain has TRBV20-1 and TRBJ2-7; TRBD2 agrees at 7 bases. The CDR3 sequence is 14 residues long. The ends lost 5 bases at V and 3 bases at J; junction bases unmatched: 10. In germline, CDR1 is DFQATT, CDR2 SNEGSKA (reference sequence).